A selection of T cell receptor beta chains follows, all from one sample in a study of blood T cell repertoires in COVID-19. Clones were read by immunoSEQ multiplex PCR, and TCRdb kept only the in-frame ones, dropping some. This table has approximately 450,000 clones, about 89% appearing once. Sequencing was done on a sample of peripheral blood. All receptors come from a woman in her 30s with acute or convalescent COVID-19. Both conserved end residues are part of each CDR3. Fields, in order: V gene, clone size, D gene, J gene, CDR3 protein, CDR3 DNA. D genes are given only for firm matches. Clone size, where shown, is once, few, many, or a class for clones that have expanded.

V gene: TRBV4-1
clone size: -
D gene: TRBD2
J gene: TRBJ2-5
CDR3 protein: CASSLLAIVGQETQYF
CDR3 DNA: TGCGCCAGCAGCCTACTAGCGATAGTCGGCCAAGAGACCCAGTACTTC

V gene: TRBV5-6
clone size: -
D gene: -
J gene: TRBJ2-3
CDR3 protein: CASTRQGGGTDTQYF
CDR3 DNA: TGTGCCAGCACCCGACAGGGAGGAGGCACAGATACGCAGTATTTT

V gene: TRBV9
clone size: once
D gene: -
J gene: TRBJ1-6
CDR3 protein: CASSTVTGSPLHF
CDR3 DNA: TGTGCCAGCAGCACGGTAACCGGGTCACCCCTCCACTTT

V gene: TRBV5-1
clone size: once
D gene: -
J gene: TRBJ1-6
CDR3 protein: CASKGVSDNSPLHF
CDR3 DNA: TGCGCCAGCAAGGGGGTTTCGGATAATTCACCCCTCCACTTT

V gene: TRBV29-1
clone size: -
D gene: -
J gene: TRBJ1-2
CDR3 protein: CSVEETPPMNYGYTF
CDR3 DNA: TGCAGCGTTGAAGAGACACCACCTATGAACTATGGCTACACCTTC

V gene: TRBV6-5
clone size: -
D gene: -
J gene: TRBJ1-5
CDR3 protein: CASSGDVVRPQHF
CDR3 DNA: TGTGCCAGCAGCGGGGATGTCGTAAGGCCCCAGCATTTT

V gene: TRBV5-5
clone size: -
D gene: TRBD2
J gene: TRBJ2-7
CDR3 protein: CASSLQPTSGGAYEQYF
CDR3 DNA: TGTGCCAGCAGTCTTCAGCCCACTAGCGGGGGGGCCTACGAGCAGTACTTC

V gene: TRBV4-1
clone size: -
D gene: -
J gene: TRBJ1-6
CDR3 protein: CASSQGRDTYNSPLHF
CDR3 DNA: TGCGCCAGCAGCCAGGGCCGGGACACGTATAATTCACCCCTCCACTTT

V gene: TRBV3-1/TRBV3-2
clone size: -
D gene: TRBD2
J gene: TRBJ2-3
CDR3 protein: CASSQAPSGAPDTQYF
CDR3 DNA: TGTGCCAGCAGCCAAGCGCCTAGCGGGGCCCCAGATACGCAGTATTTT

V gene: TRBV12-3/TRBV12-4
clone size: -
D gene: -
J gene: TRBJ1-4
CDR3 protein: CASRGPNEKLFF
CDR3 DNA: TGTGCCAGCAGGGGGCCGAATGAAAAACTGTTTTTT

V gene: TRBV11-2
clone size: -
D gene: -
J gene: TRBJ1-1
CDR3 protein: CASSLDLYREAFF
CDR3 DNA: TGTGCCAGCAGCTTAGACTTATATCGTGAAGCTTTCTTT

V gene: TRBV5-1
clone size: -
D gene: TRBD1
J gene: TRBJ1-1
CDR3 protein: CASSLDRGRITEAFF
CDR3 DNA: TGCGCCAGCAGCTTGGACAGGGGGCGGATCACTGAAGCTTTCTTT

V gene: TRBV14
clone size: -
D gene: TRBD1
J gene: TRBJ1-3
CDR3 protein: CASSPATGPGNTIYF
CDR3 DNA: TGTGCCAGCAGCCCGGCGACAGGGCCTGGAAACACCATATATTTT

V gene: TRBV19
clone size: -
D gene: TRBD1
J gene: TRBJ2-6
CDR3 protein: CASSTAGQGYSGANVLTF
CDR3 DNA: TGTGCCAGTAGTACCGCGGGACAGGGTTACTCTGGGGCCAACGTCCTGACTTTC

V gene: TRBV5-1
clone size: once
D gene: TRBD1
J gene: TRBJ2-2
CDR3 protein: CASSWTGDNTGELFF
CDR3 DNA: TGCGCCAGCAGCTGGACAGGCGATAACACCGGGGAGCTGTTTTTT

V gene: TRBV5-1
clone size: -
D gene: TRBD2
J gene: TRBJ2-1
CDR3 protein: CASSIGLAGYNEQFF
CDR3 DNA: TGCGCCAGCAGCATAGGACTAGCGGGCTACAATGAGCAGTTCTTC

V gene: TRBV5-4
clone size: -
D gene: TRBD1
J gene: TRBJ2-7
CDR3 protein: CASSRGQGAGEQYF
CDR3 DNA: TGTGCCAGCAGCCGGGGACAGGGGGCCGGCGAGCAGTACTTC

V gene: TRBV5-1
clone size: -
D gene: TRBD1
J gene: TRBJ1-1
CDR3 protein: CASSSTGTGGSEAFF
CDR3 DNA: TGCGCCAGCAGCTCCACCGGGACAGGGGGTAGCGAAGCTTTCTTT

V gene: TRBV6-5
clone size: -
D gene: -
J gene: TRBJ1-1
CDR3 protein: CASSYRQEVNTEAFF
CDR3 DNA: TGTGCCAGCAGTTACAGGCAGGAGGTGAACACTGAAGCTTTCTTT

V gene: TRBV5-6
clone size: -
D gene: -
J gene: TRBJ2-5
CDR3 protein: CASSTSGLARETQYF
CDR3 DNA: TGTGCCAGCAGCACCTCGGGACTCGCAAGGGAGACCCAGTACTTC

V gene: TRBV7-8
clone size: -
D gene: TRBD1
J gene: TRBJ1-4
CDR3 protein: CASSSRGDNEKLFF
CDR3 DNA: TGTGCCAGCAGCTCCAGGGGGGATAATGAAAAACTGTTTTTT

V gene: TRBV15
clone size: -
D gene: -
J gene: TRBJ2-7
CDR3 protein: CATSRDKGAYEQYF
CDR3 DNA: TGTGCCACCAGCAGAGATAAGGGGGCCTACGAGCAGTACTTC

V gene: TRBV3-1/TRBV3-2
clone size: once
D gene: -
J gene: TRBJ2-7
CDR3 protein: CASSQRGSSYEQYF
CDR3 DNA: TGTGCCAGCAGCCAGAGGGGGAGCTCCTACGAGCAGTACTTC

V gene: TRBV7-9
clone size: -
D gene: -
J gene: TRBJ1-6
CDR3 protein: CASSFNNSPLHF
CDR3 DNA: TGTGCCAGCAGCTTTAATAATTCACCCCTCCACTTT

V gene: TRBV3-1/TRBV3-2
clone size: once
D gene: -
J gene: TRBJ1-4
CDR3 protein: CASSQVGREATNEKLFF
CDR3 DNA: TGTGCCAGCAGCCAAGTGGGGCGGGAGGCGACTAATGAAAAACTGTTTTTT

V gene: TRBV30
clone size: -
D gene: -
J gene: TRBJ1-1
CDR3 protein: CAWSVWEGVGAFF
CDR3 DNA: TGTGCCTGGAGTGTGTGGGAGGGGGTGGGAGCTTTCTTT

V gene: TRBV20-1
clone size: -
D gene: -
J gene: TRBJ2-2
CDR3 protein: CSATDTGELFF
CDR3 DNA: TGCAGTGCTACTGACACCGGGGAGCTGTTTTTT

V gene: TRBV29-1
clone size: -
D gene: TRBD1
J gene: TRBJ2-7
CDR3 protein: CSVEDRDRGYEQYF
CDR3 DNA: TGCAGCGTTGAGGACCGGGACAGGGGCTACGAGCAGTACTTC

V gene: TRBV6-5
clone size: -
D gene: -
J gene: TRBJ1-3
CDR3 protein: CASSPSSGNTIYF
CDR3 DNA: TGTGCCAGCAGCCCCAGCTCTGGAAACACCATATATTTT

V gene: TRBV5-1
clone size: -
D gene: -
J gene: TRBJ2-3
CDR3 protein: CASSLAGGLTDTQYF
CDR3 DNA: TGCGCCAGCAGCTTGGCGGGGGGCCTCACAGATACGCAGTATTTT

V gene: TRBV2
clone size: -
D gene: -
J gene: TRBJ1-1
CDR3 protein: CATAPGNWAEAFF
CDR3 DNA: TGTGCCACTGCCCCAGGGAATTGGGCTGAAGCTTTCTTT

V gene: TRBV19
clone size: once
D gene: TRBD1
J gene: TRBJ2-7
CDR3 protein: CASRETGYGYEQYF
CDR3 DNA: TGTGCCAGTAGGGAGACAGGGTACGGCTACGAGCAGTACTTC

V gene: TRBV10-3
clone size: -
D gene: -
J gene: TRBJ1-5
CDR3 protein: CAISGTGSGQPQHF
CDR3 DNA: TGTGCCATCAGTGGTACAGGGTCGGGTCAGCCCCAGCATTTT

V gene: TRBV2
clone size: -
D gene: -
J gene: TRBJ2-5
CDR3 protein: CASSQGGGHETQYF
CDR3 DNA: TGTGCCAGCAGCCAAGGGGGGGGTCACGAGACCCAGTACTTC

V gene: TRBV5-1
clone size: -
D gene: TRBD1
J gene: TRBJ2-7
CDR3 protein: CASTNAGTGMGEQYF
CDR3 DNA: TGCGCCAGCACCAACGCGGGGACAGGGATGGGCGAGCAGTACTTC

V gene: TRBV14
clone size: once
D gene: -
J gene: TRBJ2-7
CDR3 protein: CASSPNPGRLYEQYF
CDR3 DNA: TGTGCCAGCAGCCCCAACCCTGGCAGGCTTTACGAGCAGTACTTC

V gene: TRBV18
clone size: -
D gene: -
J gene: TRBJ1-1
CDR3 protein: CASSRSRDTEAFF
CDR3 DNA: TGTGCCAGCTCCCGGAGTCGGGACACTGAAGCTTTCTTT